Listed below are T cell receptor beta chains from one sample, sequenced in a study of cytomegalovirus exposure and HLA in healthy donors. Generated by immunoSEQ multiplex PCR, the TCRdb table keeps only in-frame clones and is missing some. Of under 150,000 clones in the sample, around 79% are singletons; the top ten hold 3% to 3.5%. The sample taken for sequencing was PBMCs. These receptors were taken from a female donor in good health and CMV-seronegative. CDR3s include the opening cysteine and the closing phenylalanine or tryptophan. Fields, in order: clone size, J gene, D gene, V gene, CDR3 protein, CDR3 DNA. The D gene is left open where the match is weak. Only some rows state a clone size, as once, few, many or a class for expanded clones.

abundance: many; j_gene: TRBJ1-5; d_gene: TRBD1; v_gene: TRBV4-1; CDR3aa: CASSRSQTGNNQPQHF; CDR3nt: TGCGCCAGCAGCCGTTCCCAGACAGGGAACAATCAGCCCCAGCATTTT
abundance: -; j_gene: TRBJ2-5; d_gene: TRBD1; v_gene: TRBV30; CDR3aa: CAYGTGLGETQYF; CDR3nt: TGTGCCTACGGGACAGGGCTCGGAGAGACCCAGTACTTC
abundance: -; j_gene: TRBJ2-7; d_gene: -; v_gene: TRBV6-1; CDR3aa: CASSRLGGYEQYF; CDR3nt: TGTGCCAGCAGCCGGCTAGGGGGCTACGAGCAGTACTTC
abundance: -; j_gene: TRBJ2-1; d_gene: TRBD2; v_gene: TRBV4-1; CDR3aa: CASSPGLADSGEQFF; CDR3nt: TGCGCCAGCAGCCCCGGACTAGCGGATTCAGGTGAGCAGTTCTTC
abundance: few; j_gene: TRBJ2-7; d_gene: TRBD1; v_gene: TRBV16; CDR3aa: CASSHTGTGGKEQYF; CDR3nt: TGTGCCAGCAGCCACACCGGGACAGGGGGCAAAGAGCAGTACTTC
abundance: -; j_gene: TRBJ1-6; d_gene: -; v_gene: TRBV6-5; CDR3aa: CASREGSGGSPLHF; CDR3nt: TGTGCCAGCAGGGAAGGGTCGGGAGGCTCACCCCTCCACTTT
abundance: -; j_gene: TRBJ1-1; d_gene: -; v_gene: TRBV2; CDR3aa: CASWGEMNTEAFF; CDR3nt: TGTGCCAGCTGGGGAGAAATGAACACTGAAGCTTTCTTT
abundance: -; j_gene: TRBJ2-5; d_gene: -; v_gene: TRBV5-6; CDR3aa: CASSLIRAVNQETQYF; CDR3nt: TGTGCCAGCAGCTTGATCAGGGCCGTGAATCAAGAGACCCAGTACTTC
abundance: -; j_gene: TRBJ2-1; d_gene: TRBD2; v_gene: TRBV28; CDR3aa: CASSLPGLGSYNEQFF; CDR3nt: TGTGCCAGCAGTCTGCCGGGACTAGGCTCCTACAATGAGCAGTTCTTC
abundance: -; j_gene: TRBJ2-3; d_gene: -; v_gene: TRBV9; CDR3aa: CASSTPADTDTQYF; CDR3nt: TGTGCCAGCAGCACACCCGCGGACACAGATACGCAGTATTTT
abundance: -; j_gene: TRBJ2-7; d_gene: TRBD1; v_gene: TRBV27; CDR3aa: CASSLPGTGIYEQYF; CDR3nt: TGTGCCAGCAGTTTACCCGGGACAGGGATTTACGAGCAGTACTTC
abundance: -; j_gene: TRBJ1-1; d_gene: TRBD1; v_gene: TRBV11-3; CDR3aa: CASSSGQGGTEAFF; CDR3nt: TGTGCCAGCAGCTCTGGACAGGGGGGGACTGAAGCTTTCTTT
abundance: -; j_gene: TRBJ1-1; d_gene: -; v_gene: TRBV29-1; CDR3aa: CSVSSIRGAFF; CDR3nt: TGCAGCGTTTCTTCGATCAGAGGTGCTTTCTTT
abundance: -; j_gene: TRBJ1-5; d_gene: -; v_gene: TRBV28; CDR3aa: CASSFSGLWNRENQPQHF; CDR3nt: TGTGCCAGCAGTTTCAGTGGTTTGTGGAACAGGGAGAATCAGCCCCAGCATTTT
abundance: -; j_gene: TRBJ1-6; d_gene: TRBD1; v_gene: TRBV19; CDR3aa: CASSTTTGADSPLHF; CDR3nt: TGTGCCAGTAGTACAACGACAGGGGCAGATTCACCCCTCCACTTT
abundance: -; j_gene: TRBJ1-2; d_gene: TRBD1; v_gene: TRBV27; CDR3aa: CASRPALGTGDYGYTF; CDR3nt: TGTGCCAGCAGACCAGCCCTCGGGACAGGGGACTATGGCTACACCTTC
abundance: -; j_gene: TRBJ1-2; d_gene: TRBD1; v_gene: TRBV28; CDR3aa: CASRFDRANYGYTF; CDR3nt: TGTGCCAGCAGGTTTGACAGGGCTAACTATGGCTACACCTTC
abundance: -; j_gene: TRBJ2-5; d_gene: TRBD1; v_gene: TRBV7-3; CDR3aa: CASSPQTGIVTQYF; CDR3nt: TGTGCCAGCAGCCCCCAGACAGGGATAGTGACCCAGTACTTC
abundance: -; j_gene: TRBJ2-1; d_gene: -; v_gene: TRBV11-3; CDR3aa: CASTLEGESSYNEQFF; CDR3nt: TGTGCCAGCACTCTAGAGGGGGAAAGCTCCTACAATGAGCAGTTCTTC
abundance: -; j_gene: TRBJ2-6; d_gene: TRBD2; v_gene: TRBV6-4; CDR3aa: CASIIAGGDSGANVLTF; CDR3nt: TGTGCCAGCATCATAGCGGGAGGCGACTCTGGGGCCAACGTCCTGACTTTC
abundance: -; j_gene: TRBJ2-3; d_gene: -; v_gene: TRBV10-3; CDR3aa: CAISERGASTDTQYF; CDR3nt: TGTGCCATCAGTGAGCGGGGGGCGTCTACAGATACGCAGTATTTT
abundance: -; j_gene: TRBJ2-1; d_gene: -; v_gene: TRBV19; CDR3aa: CATRGNEQFF; CDR3nt: TGTGCCACCAGGGGTAATGAGCAGTTCTTC
abundance: few; j_gene: TRBJ1-6; d_gene: -; v_gene: TRBV19; CDR3aa: CASDGGASYNSPLHF; CDR3nt: TGTGCCTCCGATGGTGGGGCCTCCTATAATTCACCCCTCCACTTT
abundance: -; j_gene: TRBJ2-7; d_gene: -; v_gene: TRBV9; CDR3aa: CASSEGGQTYYEQYF; CDR3nt: TGTGCCAGCAGCGAGGGGGGACAGACTTACTACGAGCAGTACTTC
abundance: -; j_gene: TRBJ2-7; d_gene: -; v_gene: TRBV6-1; CDR3aa: CASSPTQSHIKQYF; CDR3nt: TGTGCCAGCAGCCCAACCCAATCTCACATCAAGCAGTACTTC
abundance: once; j_gene: TRBJ2-4; d_gene: -; v_gene: TRBV10-1; CDR3aa: CASSEGDIQYF; CDR3nt: TGCGCCAGCAGTGAAGGGGACATTCAGTACTTC
abundance: -; j_gene: TRBJ1-6; d_gene: -; v_gene: TRBV7-9; CDR3aa: CASSLEAGGPLHF; CDR3nt: TGTGCCAGCAGCTTAGAAGCGGGTGGACCCCTCCACTTT